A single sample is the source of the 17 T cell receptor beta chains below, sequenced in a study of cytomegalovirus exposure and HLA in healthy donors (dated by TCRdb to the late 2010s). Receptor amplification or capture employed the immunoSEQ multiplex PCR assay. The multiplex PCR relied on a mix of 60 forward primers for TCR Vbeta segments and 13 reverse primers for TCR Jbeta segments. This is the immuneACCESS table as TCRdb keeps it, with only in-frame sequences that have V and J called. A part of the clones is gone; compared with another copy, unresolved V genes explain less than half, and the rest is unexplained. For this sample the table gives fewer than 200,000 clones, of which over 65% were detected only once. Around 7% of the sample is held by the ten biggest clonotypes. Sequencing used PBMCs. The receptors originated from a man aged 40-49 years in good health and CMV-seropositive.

CDR3 nucleotide sequence: TGTGCCAGCAGCTTAGAACTCTCCTACTACGAGCAGTACTTC. It is translated as CASSLELSYYEQYF. The V call is TRBV7-2, the J call TRBJ2-7; unclear D gene. Germline CDR1 SGHTA, CDR2 FQGNSA. The CDR3 spans 14 residues. V gave up 1 base and J gave up 3 bases, with 10 bases separating them.

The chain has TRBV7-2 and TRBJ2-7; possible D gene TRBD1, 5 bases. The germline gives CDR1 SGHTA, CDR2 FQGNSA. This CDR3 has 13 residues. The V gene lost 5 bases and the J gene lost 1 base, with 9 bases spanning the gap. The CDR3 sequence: CASSETVSYEQYF. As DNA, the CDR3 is TGTGCCAGCAGCGAGACAGTGTCCTACGAGCAGTACTTC.

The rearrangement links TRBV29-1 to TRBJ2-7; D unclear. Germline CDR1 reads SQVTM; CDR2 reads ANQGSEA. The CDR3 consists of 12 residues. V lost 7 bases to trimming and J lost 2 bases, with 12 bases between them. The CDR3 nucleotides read TGCAGCGGGTCGACAAATACCTACGAGCAGTACTTC. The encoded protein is CSGSTNTYEQYF.

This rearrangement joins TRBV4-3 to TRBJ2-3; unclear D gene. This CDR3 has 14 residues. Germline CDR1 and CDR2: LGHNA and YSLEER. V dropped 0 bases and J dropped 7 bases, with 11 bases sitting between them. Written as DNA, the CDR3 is TGCGCCAGCAGCCAAGAGACTGGCACCTATACGCAGTATTTT. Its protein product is CASSQETGTYTQYF.

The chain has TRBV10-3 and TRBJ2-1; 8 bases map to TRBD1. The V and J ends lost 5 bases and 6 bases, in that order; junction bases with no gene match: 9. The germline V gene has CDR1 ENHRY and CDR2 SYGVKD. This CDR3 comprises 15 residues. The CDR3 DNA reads TGTGCCATCAGTCCGGACAGGGATCCCTCCAATGAGCAGTTCTTC. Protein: CAISPDRDPSNEQFF.

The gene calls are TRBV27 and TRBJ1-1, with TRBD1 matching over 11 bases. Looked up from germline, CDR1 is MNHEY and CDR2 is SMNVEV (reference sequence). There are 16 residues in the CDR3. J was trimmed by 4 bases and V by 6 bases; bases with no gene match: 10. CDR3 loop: CASRAPRTGGFTEAFF. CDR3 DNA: TGTGCCAGCAGGGCCCCCCGGACAGGGGGCTTCACTGAAGCTTTCTTT.

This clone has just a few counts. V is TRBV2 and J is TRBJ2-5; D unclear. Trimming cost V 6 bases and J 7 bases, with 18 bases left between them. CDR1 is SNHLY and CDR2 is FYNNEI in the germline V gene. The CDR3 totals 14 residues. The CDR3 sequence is CASSASFLSGTQYF. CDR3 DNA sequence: TGTGCCAGCAGCGCCTCGTTTCTCTCAGGGACCCAGTACTTC.

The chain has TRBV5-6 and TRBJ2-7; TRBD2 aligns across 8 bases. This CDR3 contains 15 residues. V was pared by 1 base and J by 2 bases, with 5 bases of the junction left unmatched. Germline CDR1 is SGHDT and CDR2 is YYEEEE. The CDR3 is CASSLRVGGAYEQYF. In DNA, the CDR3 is TGTGCCAGCAGCTTGAGGGTCGGGGGGGCCTACGAGCAGTACTTC.

CDR3 residues: CAWSPGEAETQYF. CDR3 nucleotides: TGTGCCTGGAGTCCCGGGGAGGCAGAGACCCAGTACTTC. The chain joins TRBV30 to TRBJ2-5, with D perhaps matching TRBD2 (6 bases). The CDR3 runs to 13 residues. The V end was cut by 2 bases, the J end by 4 bases, with 11 bases between. Germline CDR1 and CDR2: GTSNPN and SVGIG (reference sequence).

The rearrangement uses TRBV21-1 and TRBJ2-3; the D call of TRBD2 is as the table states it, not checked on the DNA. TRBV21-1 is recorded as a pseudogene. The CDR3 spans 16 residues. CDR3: CASSTRLAGSTDTQYF. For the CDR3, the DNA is TGTGCCAGCAGCACCCGACTAGCGGGGAGCACAGATACGCAGTATTTT.

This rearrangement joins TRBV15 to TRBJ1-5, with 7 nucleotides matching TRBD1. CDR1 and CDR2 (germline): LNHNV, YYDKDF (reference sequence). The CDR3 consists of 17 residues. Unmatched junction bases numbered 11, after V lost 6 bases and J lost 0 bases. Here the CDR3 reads CATSPGQRIFSNQPQHF. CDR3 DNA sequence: TGTGCCACCAGTCCGGGACAGAGAATATTTAGCAATCAGCCCCAGCATTTT.

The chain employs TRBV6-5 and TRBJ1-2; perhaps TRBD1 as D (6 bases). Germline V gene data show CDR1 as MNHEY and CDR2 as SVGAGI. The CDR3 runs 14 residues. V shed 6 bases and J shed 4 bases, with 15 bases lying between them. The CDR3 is CASSQALTGYGYTF. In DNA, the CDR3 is TGTGCCAGCAGCCAAGCGTTGACAGGCTATGGCTACACCTTC.

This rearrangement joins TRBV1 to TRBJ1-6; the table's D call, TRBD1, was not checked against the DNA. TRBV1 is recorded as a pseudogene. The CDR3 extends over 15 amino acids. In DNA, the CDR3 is TGCACCAGCAGCCGAATCAGGGGTCCAGGTTCACCCCTCCACTTT. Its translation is CTSSRIRGPGSPLHF.

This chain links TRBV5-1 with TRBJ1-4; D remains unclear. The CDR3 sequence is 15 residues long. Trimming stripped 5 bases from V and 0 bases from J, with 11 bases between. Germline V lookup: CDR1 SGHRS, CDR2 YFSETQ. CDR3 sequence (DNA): TGCGCCAGCAGAGTCCAGGCATCAACTAATGAAAAACTGTTTTTT. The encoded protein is CASRVQASTNEKLFF.

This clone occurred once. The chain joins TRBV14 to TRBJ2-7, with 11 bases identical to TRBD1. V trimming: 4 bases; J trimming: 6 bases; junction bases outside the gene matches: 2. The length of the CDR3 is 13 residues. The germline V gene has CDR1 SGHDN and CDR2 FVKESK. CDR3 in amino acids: CASSPDRGREQYF. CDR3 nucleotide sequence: TGTGCCAGCAGCCCGGACAGGGGGCGCGAGCAGTACTTC.

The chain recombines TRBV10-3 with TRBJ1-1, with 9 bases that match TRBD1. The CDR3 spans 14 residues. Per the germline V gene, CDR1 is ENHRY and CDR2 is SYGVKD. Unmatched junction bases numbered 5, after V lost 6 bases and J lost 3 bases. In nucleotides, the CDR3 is TGTGCCATCAGAACAGGGGGCGAGGACACTGAAGCTTTCTTT. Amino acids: CAIRTGGEDTEAFF.

This CDR3 is CASSLVAGENYGYTF. Written as DNA, the CDR3 is TGTGCCAGCAGCTTAGTGGCAGGGGAGAACTATGGCTACACCTTC. The gene calls are TRBV11-2 and TRBJ1-2, with a tentative D call TRBD1 (6 bases). From germline, CDR1 is SGHAT and CDR2 FQNNGV. The CDR3 covers 15 residues. Trimming took off 1 base at V and 2 bases at J, with 11 bases between the two ends.